Below, one T cell receptor (delta chain) is given with its context. Its antigen is as yet unknown. Between roughly 98% and 99.6% of sorted thymocytes were Vdelta1+. The data belong to a study of Vδ1+ human thymocytes. Study-wide points: Thymic delta-chain repertoires held roughly 20% Vdelta2 sequences and few Vdelta3, despite high sort purity. The authors advised highly purified populations and single-cell validation. Highly polyclonal TRG and TRD repertoires with Gaussian CDR3 length distributions appeared in thymus.

The CDR3 is made up of 20 amino acids. RNA was extracted from the cells and then reverse transcribed. The CDR3 regions were amplified by multiplex PCR from V-gene primers to a constant-region primer. TCRdb reanalysed the multiplex PCR reads with CATT. This sample yields around 23,000 delta-chain clones, of which approximately 7% are seen a single time; approximately 1% belongs to the top ten. This receptor was identified in a girl under three years old who had congenital heart surgery. J gene TRDJ1 was identified, but the V gene was not called; the table's D gene call, TRDD3, was not cross checked with the DNA. The source material was Vdelta1+ gamma-delta thymocytes from the thymus. Documented subset: FACS-sorted CD3+ TCRalphabeta- TCRVdelta1+ TCRVdelta2- thymocytes. This CDR3 is CALGEYTPLDWDFRTDKLIF. The CDR3 region has the DNA TGTGCTCTTGGGGAATACACTCCTTTAGACTGGGATTTCCGCACCGATAAACTCATCTTT.